These 24 T cell receptor beta chains originate from one sample sequenced in a study of shared clonotypes between healthy human individuals. The table came from immunoSEQ multiplex PCR; TCRdb's copy has only in-frame clones and leaves some out. This sample has 2 million to 3 million clones, with over 85% found just once. Specimen: naive CD4+ T cells from PBMCs. Subset described: CD45RA+ positively selected. The receptors come from a man between 18 and 29 years old in good health. Some clones in this sample may be carry-over from other donors' samples.

The gene calls are TRBV5-1 and TRBJ1-4; D unclear. From germline, CDR1 is SGHRS and CDR2 YFSETQ. Trimming left V 4 bases short and J 3 bases short, with 10 bases between. This CDR3 spans 14 amino acids. The CDR3: CASSGPEANEKLFF. The DNA for the CDR3 is TGCGCCAGCAGCGGACCTGAAGCTAATGAAAAACTGTTTTTT.

Note on this clone: At the DNA level, this CDR3 is encoded by other sequences in the same sample as well. The chain carries TRBV9 and TRBJ2-5, with D unresolved. Germline V gene data show CDR1 as SGDLS and CDR2 as YYNGEE. V lost 0 bases, J lost 2 bases, and 5 bases lay in between. The CDR3 is made up of 13 amino acids. The CDR3 nucleotides are TGTGCCAGCAGCGTAGACACTCAAGAGACCCAGTACTTC. Protein product: CASSVDTQETQYF. The complete variable domain, with remaining parts taken from reference TRBV9 and TRBJ2-5, reads DSGVTQTPKHLITATGQRVTLRCSPRSGDLSVYWYQQSLDQGLQFLIQYYNGEERAKGNILERFSAQQFPDLHSELNLSSLELGDSALYFCASSVDTQETQYFGPGTRLLVL.

The J gene is TRBJ1-1, the V gene TRBV18; the match to TRBD1 covers 10 bases. The CDR3 length is 15 residues. With 3 bases clipped from V and 9 bases from J, the junction kept 10 bases outside the gene matches. Germline-derived CDR1 and CDR2 are KGHSH and LQKENI. The CDR3 nucleotides are TGTGCCAGCTCACCGCAGACAGGGGGCGCGGTGCAAGCTTTCTTT. Amino acids: CASSPQTGGAVQAFF.

The gene calls are TRBV25-1 and TRBJ1-1; unclear D gene. The germline CDR1 and CDR2 sequences are MGHDK and SYGVNS. V was cut by 9 bases and J by 3 bases, with 8 bases left in between. CDR3 length equals 11 residues. The CDR3 loop is CASSQDTEAFF. CDR3 coding DNA: TGTGCCAGTTCTCAGGACACTGAAGCTTTCTTT.

The CDR3 nucleotides read TGTGCCAGCAGCACGGGACTAGCGACAGATACGCAGTATTTT. Translating gives CASSTGLATDTQYF. This chain links TRBV5-4 with TRBJ2-3, with 10 bases lining up with TRBD2. This CDR3 spans 14 amino acids. Germline lookup yields CDR1 SGHNT and CDR2 YYREEE (reference sequence). The J segment lost 3 bases and the V segment lost 4 bases, leaving 2 bases of the junction unmatched.

The gene calls are TRBV10-3 and TRBJ1-1; D is possibly TRBD1 (5 bases). The CDR3 extends over 16 amino acids. With 7 bases removed from V and 2 bases from J, the gap between germline ends came to 20 bases. Germline CDR1 ENHRY, CDR2 SYGVKD. CDR3 amino acids: CAITDRAGTPNTEAFF. Here the CDR3 DNA reads TGTGCCATCACCGACCGGGCCGGGACCCCTAACACTGAAGCTTTCTTT.

The chain joins TRBV18 to TRBJ2-6, with 11 positions matching TRBD1. With 3 bases clipped from V and 1 base from J, the junction kept 5 bases outside the gene matches. The CDR3 contains 18 residues. The germline V gene has CDR1 KGHSH and CDR2 LQKENI. The CDR3: CASSPKGQGESGANVLTF. CDR3 coding DNA: TGTGCCAGCTCACCCAAGGGACAGGGGGAGTCTGGGGCCAACGTCCTGACTTTC. Using reference TRBV18 and TRBJ2-6 for the parts outside the CDR3, the full variable domain is NAGVMQNPRHLVRRRGQEARLRCSPMKGHSHVYWYRQLPEEGLKFMVYLQKENIIDESGMPKERFSAEFPKEGPSILRIQQVVRGDSAAYFCASSPKGQGESGANVLTFGAGSRLTVL.

The rearrangement uses TRBV19 and TRBJ2-5; 8 bases fit TRBD2. The germline gives CDR1 LNHDA, CDR2 SQIVND (reference sequence). J was trimmed by 4 bases and V by 6 bases; bases with no gene match: 13. This CDR3 is 16 amino acids long. CDR3 residues: CASSLMAGTRGETQYF. The CDR3, as DNA: TGTGCCAGTAGCCTAATGGCCGGGACTAGGGGAGAGACCCAGTACTTC.

CDR3 protein: CASTLRLEGYNEQFF. Here the CDR3 DNA reads TGTGCCAGCACCCTGAGACTAGAAGGGTACAATGAGCAGTTCTTC. The chain employs TRBV27 and TRBJ2-1; D is perhaps TRBD2 (6 bases). Germline values: CDR1 MNHEY, CDR2 SMNVEV (reference sequence). Deletions cut 7 bases from V and 4 bases from J, with 17 bases between. The CDR3 is 15 amino acids.

This sequence joins TRBV19 and TRBJ2-1; D could derive from TRBD1 or TRBD2 (5 bases each). The CDR3 is 14 residues long. Germline CDR1 is LNHDA and CDR2 is SQIVND (reference sequence). Deletions cut 6 bases from V and 5 bases from J, with 14 bases between. For the CDR3, the DNA is TGTGCCAGTAGGTGGGACCCCCAACACAATGAGCAGTTCTTC. Residues: CASRWDPQHNEQFF.

V is TRBV14 and J is TRBJ2-2; D gene uncertain. V was shortened by 1 base and J by 6 bases, with 9 bases between the two germline ends. The CDR3 contains 14 residues. CDR1 and CDR2 from the germline V gene are SGHDN and FVKESK. The CDR3 DNA follows: TGTGCCAGCAGCCAAGTCTGGGTGGCCGGGGAGCTGTTTTTT. Translation: CASSQVWVAGELFF. The full variable domain, rest sourced from reference TRBV14 and TRBJ2-2, is EAGVTQFPSHSVIEKGQTVTLRCDPISGHDNLYWYRRVMGKEIKFLLHFVKESKQDESGMPNNRFLAERTGGTYSTLKVQPAELEDSGVYFCASSQVWVAGELFFGEGSRLTVL.

The V and J genes are TRBV10-2 and TRBJ2-3; 10 positions agree with TRBD2. The CDR3 has 16 residues. Germline V gene data show CDR1 as WSHSY and CDR2 as SAAADI. V gave up 0 bases and J gave up 5 bases; unmatched junction bases: 5. In nucleotides, the CDR3 is TGCGCCAGCAGTGAGTCCCTAGCGGGAGATAAAGATACGCAGTATTTT. It codes for CASSESLAGDKDTQYF.

This chain's CDR3 is CASSLSGAGLAGADEQYF. The CDR3 DNA reads as TGTGCCAGCAGCTTAAGCGGTGCGGGGCTAGCGGGTGCAGACGAGCAGTACTTC. This sequence joins TRBV7-6 and TRBJ2-7; 8 bases are a match to TRBD2. V lost 2 bases to trimming and J lost 5 bases; unmatched junction nucleotides: 17. Germline-derived CDR1 and CDR2 are SGHVS and FNYEAQ. CDR3 length equals 18 residues.

The CDR3 coding sequence is TGTGCCAGCAGCTTGCTCCGCCGGGACAGGGGACCCATGAACACTGAAGCTTTCTTT. It translates to CASSLLRRDRGPMNTEAFF. The chain employs TRBV5-8 and TRBJ1-1, with 10 bases fitting TRBD1. The germline V gene has CDR1 SGHTS and CDR2 YDEGEE. The CDR3 is made up of 19 amino acids. V shed 1 base, J shed 0 bases, and the junction held 12 bases outside the gene matches.

The rearrangement joins TRBV7-2 to TRBJ1-2; 9 nucleotides align to TRBD1. There are 16 residues in the CDR3. CDR1 is SGHTA, CDR2 FQGNSA, per germline. V was pared by 4 bases and J by 0 bases, with 6 bases of the junction left unmatched. The CDR3 protein is CASSSQTGGPNYGYTF. As DNA, the CDR3 is TGTGCCAGCAGCTCTCAAACAGGGGGCCCTAACTATGGCTACACCTTC.

This sequence joins TRBV27 and TRBJ2-1; 10 bases are shared with TRBD2. Looked up from germline, CDR1 is MNHEY and CDR2 is SMNVEV (reference sequence). This CDR3 has 17 amino acids. Trimming at V came to 6 bases and at J to 4 bases, leaving 12 bases not matched to a gene. CDR3: CASSRPPLAGVYNEQFF. The CDR3 DNA reads as TGTGCCAGCAGCCGCCCGCCGCTAGCGGGAGTTTACAATGAGCAGTTCTTC.

The chain carries TRBV5-1 and TRBJ1-2; D is possibly TRBD1 (5 bases). Trimming left V 2 bases short and J 8 bases short, with 13 bases between. Germline V gives CDR1 SGHRS, CDR2 YFSETQ. This CDR3 has 13 residues. Written as DNA, the CDR3 is TGCGCCAGCAGCTTACTCGGGGACCCAGGCTACACCTTC. Encoded protein: CASSLLGDPGYTF.

As to this clone: Distinct nucleotide sequences in the sample also encode this CDR3. The rearrangement uses TRBV5-1 and TRBJ2-3, with TRBD2 matching 7 bases. The CDR3 runs to 15 residues. The germline V gene encodes CDR1 SGHRS and CDR2 YFSETQ. J gave up 1 base and V 0 bases, and 2 bases lay outside the gene matches. For the CDR3, the DNA is TGCGCCAGCAGCTTGGAAGGGAGGGGCACAGATACGCAGTATTTT. Translating gives CASSLEGRGTDTQYF.

This clone appeared once. The genes are TRBV7-3 and TRBJ2-7, with 9 bases identical to TRBD2. In germline, CDR1 is SGHTA, CDR2 FQGTGA. The CDR3 has 17 amino acids. V trimming: 1 base; J trimming: 0 bases; junction bases outside the gene matches: 7. CDR3 bases: TGTGCCAGCAGCTTAAGGCCTAGCGGGAACCTCTCCTACGAGCAGTACTTC. Its protein product is CASSLRPSGNLSYEQYF.

The chain is built from TRBV18 and TRBJ2-1, with D possibly matching TRBD1 (5 bases). Germline CDR1 is KGHSH and CDR2 is LQKENI. With 6 bases removed from V and 10 bases from J, the gap between germline ends came to 10 bases. The CDR3 is 11 residues long. CDR3 in DNA: TGTGCCAGCTCCCCTCGACAGGAGCAGTTCTTC. This sequence encodes CASSPRQEQFF. Full variable domain (outside the CDR3, taken from reference TRBV18 and TRBJ2-1): NAGVMQNPRHLVRRRGQEARLRCSPMKGHSHVYWYRQLPEEGLKFMVYLQKENIIDESGMPKERFSAEFPKEGPSILRIQQVVRGDSAAYFCASSPRQEQFFGPGTRLTVL.

The V and J genes are TRBV2 and TRBJ2-6, with unresolved D. Trimming cost V 6 bases and J 0 bases, with 6 bases left between them. This CDR3 is built from 14 residues. The germline V gene encodes CDR1 SNHLY and CDR2 FYNNEI. The CDR3 region is CASRGVSGANVLTF. The DNA for the CDR3 is TGTGCCAGCAGGGGTGTCTCTGGGGCCAACGTCCTGACTTTC.

The rearrangement joins TRBV5-4 to TRBJ2-3; D is unresolved. V dropped 4 bases and J dropped 5 bases, with 20 bases sitting between them. Germline V gives CDR1 SGHNT, CDR2 YYREEE (reference sequence). The length of the CDR3 is 16 residues. Here the CDR3 reads CASSVPGLTSGDTQYF. The CDR3 DNA follows: TGTGCCAGCAGCGTGCCGGGCCTAACCTCCGGAGATACGCAGTATTTT.

This clone was seen a single time. The gene calls are TRBV28 and TRBJ2-7; 9 bases agree with TRBD1. Losses at the gene ends were 4 bases for V and 2 bases for J; bases not matched to a gene: 12. CDR1 is MDHEN, CDR2 SYDVKM, per germline. CDR3 length equals 17 residues. The CDR3 spells CASSSPSGDRVTYEQYF. The CDR3 bases are TGTGCCAGCAGTTCCCCCTCCGGGGACAGGGTAACCTACGAGCAGTACTTC.

V usage is TRBV27 and J usage is TRBJ1-6, with 7 bases lining up with TRBD1. The V and J ends lost 6 bases and 7 bases, in that order; junction bases with no gene match: 9. Germline V gene data show CDR1 as MNHEY and CDR2 as SMNVEV (reference sequence). This CDR3 has 15 amino acids. The CDR3 DNA is TGTGCCAGCAGCTTGGACAGGCAGGCCAATTCACCCCTCCACTTT. This translates into CASSLDRQANSPLHF.